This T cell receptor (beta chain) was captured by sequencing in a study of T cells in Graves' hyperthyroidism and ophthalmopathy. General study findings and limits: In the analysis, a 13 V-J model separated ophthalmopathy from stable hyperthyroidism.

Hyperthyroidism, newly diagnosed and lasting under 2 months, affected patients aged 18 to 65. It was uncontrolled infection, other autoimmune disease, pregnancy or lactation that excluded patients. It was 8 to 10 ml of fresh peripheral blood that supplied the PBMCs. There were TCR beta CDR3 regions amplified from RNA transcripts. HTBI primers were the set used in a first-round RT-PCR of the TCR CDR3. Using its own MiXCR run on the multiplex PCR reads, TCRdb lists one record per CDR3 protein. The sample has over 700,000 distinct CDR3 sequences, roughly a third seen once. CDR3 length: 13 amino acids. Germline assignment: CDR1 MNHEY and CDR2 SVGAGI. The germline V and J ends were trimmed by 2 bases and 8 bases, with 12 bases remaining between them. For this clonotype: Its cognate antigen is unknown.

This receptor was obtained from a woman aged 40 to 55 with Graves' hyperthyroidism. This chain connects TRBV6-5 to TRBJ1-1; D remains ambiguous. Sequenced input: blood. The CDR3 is CASSYLGADEAFF. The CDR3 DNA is TGTGCCAGCAGTTACCTGGGCGCGGACGAAGCTTTCTTT.